This T cell receptor beta chain appears in the sequencing data of a study of OX40 agonist ivuxolimab in advanced cancers. In the study overall: Ivuxolimab, which targeted the costimulatory receptor OX40 (CD134), was an agonistic, fully human IgG2 monoclonal antibody. Intravenous ivuxolimab was administered to patients every 2 weeks at six dose levels: 0.01, 0.1, 0.3, 1.5, 3 and 10 mg/kg. Of the 50 to 55 dose-escalation patients, hepatocellular carcinoma was present in approximately 20, melanoma in approximately 15, renal cell carcinoma in 9 and head and neck cancer in 9. In the dose-escalation cohort, approximately 80% of patients were male, and the mean age was around 60 years with a range of roughly 20 to 85. Prior anti-PD-1, anti-PD-L1 or anti-CTLA-4 therapy was permitted, and less than 45% of dose-escalation patients had received checkpoint inhibitors. Partial responses were achieved by three dose-escalation patients, of whom one had hepatocellular carcinoma and two had cutaneous melanoma. Peripheral TCRbeta sequencing was intended to test whether TCR sequence diversity was altered and clonal T-cell expansion was caused by ivuxolimab. The paper reports the monotherapy dose-escalation portion (N of about 50 patients) of the phase I ivuxolimab trial. On the study overall, not on this receptor specifically: In the 0.1-3.0 mg/kg groups, partial responders were among the patients with the lowest normalized peripheral clonal expansion, particularly in CD8+ T cells. Which antigens the clonally expanded peripheral T cells were specific for was not determined. After ivuxolimab, more expanded clones were found on average in CD8+ T cells than in CD4+ T cells. Low levels of normalized T-cell clonal expansion were also shown by some nonresponding patients. At doses from 0.1 to 3.0 mg/kg, clonal expansion was seen in both CD4+ and CD8+ blood T cells between baseline and week 6.

There are 15 amino acids in the CDR3, from cysteine to phenylalanine inclusive. Left in the record is the CDR3 DNA by itself, 45 bases read in frame from the first base. V is cut back by 3 bases and J by 3 bases, with 4 bases in the junction unmatched. Taken from the germline V gene (reference sequence), the CDR1 and CDR2 loops are LNHDA and SQIVND. As regards this clone: What antigen it recognizes has not been identified. The sample holds no much larger clone one base away, and base qualities are not on file.

For sequencing of the TCRbeta CDR3 region, genomic DNA was extracted from the sorted cells. TCRbeta CDR3 regions were sequenced using the immunoSEQ Assay. TCRdb retrieved this table from immuneACCESS and kept in-frame rearrangements only. Not all clones are present; in checked studies, unresolved V genes account for under half, and no reason is known for the remainder. The sample profile shows about 75,000 clones; roughly 88% of them were found once. The ten largest make up roughly 8.2% of the sample. The trial excluded patients who had a history of autoimmune disease or who were on systemic immunosuppression. In every dose cohort, peripheral blood was drawn for TCR sequencing at baseline, cycle 4 day 1, and cycle 7 day 1. Samples were obtained from an open-label, multicenter, first-in-human phase I dose-escalation trial of ivuxolimab. Adults with locally advanced or metastatic melanoma, renal cell, hepatocellular, or head and neck squamous cell carcinoma were enrolled in the trial. Before TCR sequencing, CD4+ T cells and CD8+ T cells from peripheral blood were sorted into separate populations.

The clonotype was recovered from an adult with an advanced solid tumor such as melanoma, head and neck, liver or kidney cancer. Sequenced material: CD4+ or CD8+ T cells sorted from blood, taken in a trial of the OX40 agonist ivuxolimab. The chain is encoded by TRBV19 joined to TRBJ2-3, with 9 bases in between that match TRBD1. The CDR3 region: CASSIGQGRTDTQYF. Read as DNA, the sequence is TGTGCCAGTAGTATCGGACAGGGGCGTACAGATACGCAGTATTTT.